This T cell receptor (beta chain) was retrieved from a study of cytomegalovirus exposure and HLA in healthy donors. Notes on the study in general: In a later analysis, TCR beta V- and J-gene trimming showed a link to a missense DCLRE1C variant. According to an earlier analysis, most TCR beta V segments yielded productive rearrangements about 90% or about 30% of the time. Cytomegalovirus status was reportedly diagnosed by the classifier with high sensitivity and specificity.

Amplification used 60 Vbeta primers and 13 Jbeta primers. Generated by immunoSEQ multiplex PCR, the TCRdb table keeps only in-frame clones and is missing some. The sample lists approximately 80,000 clones, just under 80% occurring once. CDR1 and CDR2 (germline): MDHEN, SYDVKM. There are 14 residues in the CDR3. With 6 bases removed from V and 0 bases from J, the gap between germline ends came to 12 bases. For this clone: The antigen is not known.

The sample was PBMCs. This clonotype originated in a male donor in good health and CMV-seropositive. The chain has TRBV28 and TRBJ2-7; a weak D match, TRBD1 (5 bases). The CDR3 sequence is CASRKRQSSYEQYF. The DNA of the CDR3 is TGTGCCAGCAGGAAAAGACAGAGCTCCTACGAGCAGTACTTC. Full variable domain (rest looked up from reference TRBV28 and TRBJ2-7): DVKVTQSSRYLVKRTGEKVFLECVQDMDHENMFWYRQDPGLGLRLIYFSYDVKMKEKGDIPEGYSVSREKKERFSLILESASTNQTSMYLCASRKRQSSYEQYFGPGTRLTVT.